These 21 T cell receptor beta chains share one sample of origin, sequenced in a study of beta chain features in type 1 diabetes. The whole isolated RNA underwent reverse transcription, so sequencing captured expressed TCRB transcripts. Clones were read by immunoSEQ multiplex PCR, and TCRdb kept only the in-frame ones, dropping some. The sample records about 620,000 clones, around 16% being singletons. Sequenced input: naive CD4+ T cells from blood. These receptors originate from a man between 18 and 35 years old in good health.

This clone occurred a few times. The CDR3 here is CASGLAVGTGFNEQFF. The CDR3 DNA is TGTGCTAGTGGTTTGGCCGTCGGGACAGGGTTCAATGAGCAGTTCTTC. The J gene is TRBJ2-1, the V gene TRBV12-5; 9 bases match TRBD1. Trimming cost V 1 base and J 6 bases; bases outside gene matches: 7. The CDR3 spans 16 residues. Germline CDR1 and CDR2: LGHNT and FRNRAP.

The chain employs TRBV11-2 and TRBJ2-4, with 8 nucleotides matching TRBD1. Germline V CDR1 and CDR2: SGHAT, FQNNGV. Losses at the gene ends were 3 bases for V and 6 bases for J; bases not matched to a gene: 4. This CDR3 contains 14 residues. The CDR3 region has the DNA TGTGCCAGCAGCTTCGGGACAGGATTAAACATTCAGTACTTC. Protein product: CASSFGTGLNIQYF.

This chain uses TRBV11-1 with TRBJ2-3, with D possibly matching TRBD2 (5 bases). This CDR3 has 15 residues. Trimming removed 5 bases from V and 1 base from J, with 13 bases in between. Germline assignment: CDR1 SGHAT and CDR2 FQDESV (reference sequence). CDR3: CASSTDQRGTDTQYF. As DNA, the CDR3 is TGTGCCAGCAGCACTGACCAGAGGGGCACAGATACGCAGTATTTT. Supplemented by reference TRBV11-1 and TRBJ2-3, the full variable domain reads EAEVAQSPRYKITEKSQAVAFWCDPISGHATLYWYRQILGQGPELLVQFQDESVVDDSQLPKDRFSAERLKGVDSTLKIQPAELGDSAMYLCASSTDQRGTDTQYFGPGTRLTVL.

This clone has just a few counts. V and J are TRBV19 and TRBJ2-5, with D possibly matching TRBD2 (6 bases). Per germline, CDR1 LNHDA and CDR2 SQIVND (reference sequence). Trimming shortened V by 4 bases and J by 7 bases, and 13 bases separated the two germline ends. CDR3 length: 13 residues. The CDR3 is CASSTGARGTQYF. The CDR3, as DNA: TGTGCCAGTAGTACGGGAGCCCGGGGGACCCAGTACTTC.

The chain recombines TRBV4-1 with TRBJ1-1; 8 positions match TRBD1. The germline CDR1 and CDR2 sequences are MGHRA and YSYEKL. Germline trimming cut 4 bases from V and 7 bases from J; bases unmatched to any gene: 11. CDR3 length equals 15 residues. CDR3 region: CASSPQTGENGEAFF. The CDR3 DNA follows: TGCGCCAGCAGCCCCCAGACAGGGGAAAACGGTGAAGCTTTCTTT.

CDR3 in DNA: TGTGCCAGCCTCACGGGTAACACTGAAGCTTTCTTT. Translation: CASLTGNTEAFF. This chain links TRBV28 with TRBJ1-1; unclear D gene. The CDR3 loop spans 12 amino acids. V was clipped by 8 bases and J by 2 bases, with 9 bases between them. CDR1 is MDHEN, CDR2 SYDVKM, per germline.

This clone turned up a few times. This chain uses TRBV15 with TRBJ2-1; the D is unclear. Trimming left V 0 bases short and J 0 bases short, with 6 bases between. This CDR3 is 15 amino acids long. The germline V gene encodes CDR1 LNHNV and CDR2 YYDKDF (reference sequence). CDR3 coding DNA: TGTGCCACCAGCAGAGACATAAGCTCCTACAATGAGCAGTTCTTC. This encodes CATSRDISSYNEQFF.

The chain employs TRBV19 and TRBJ1-2; D is unresolved. Germline V gives CDR1 LNHDA, CDR2 SQIVND (reference sequence). This CDR3 is built from 14 residues. V dropped 2 bases and J dropped 2 bases, with 9 bases sitting between them. CDR3 amino acids: CASSITSTNYGYTF. In DNA, the CDR3 is TGTGCCAGTAGTATAACCAGCACAAACTATGGCTACACCTTC.

This clone has more than one count but fewer than ten. The chain is built from TRBV21-1 and TRBJ1-3. TRBV21-1 is classified as a pseudogene. The CDR3 extends over 12 amino acids. CDR3 in amino acids: CASSKAGNTIYF. The CDR3 coding sequence is TGTGCCAGCAGCAAAGCGGGAAACACCATATATTTT.

This chain connects TRBV4-1 to TRBJ2-7, with 9 bases matching TRBD1. The length of the CDR3 is 15 residues. With 6 bases clipped from V and 4 bases from J, the junction kept 10 bases outside the gene matches. CDR1 is MGHRA, CDR2 YSYEKL, per germline. CDR3 amino acids: CASRLGQGRAYEQYF. The CDR3 DNA reads TGCGCCAGCAGGCTCGGACAGGGGAGGGCTTACGAGCAGTACTTC.

The chain employs TRBV13 and TRBJ2-7; 10 positions match TRBD2. This CDR3 has 14 residues. From germline, CDR1 is PRHDT and CDR2 FYEKMQ (reference sequence). Unmatched junction bases numbered 3, after V lost 1 base and J lost 6 bases. The CDR3 here is CASSLASGSSEQYF. CDR3 DNA sequence: TGTGCCAGCAGCTTAGCTAGCGGGAGCTCCGAGCAGTACTTC. Full variable domain (remainder filled in from reference TRBV13 and TRBJ2-7): AAGVIQSPRHLIKEKRETATLKCYPIPRHDTVYWYQQGPGQDPQFLISFYEKMQSDKGSIPDRFSAQQFSDYHSELNMSSLELGDSALYFCASSLASGSSEQYFGPGTRLTVT.

This clone has only a few counts. This chain uses TRBV27 with TRBJ2-1; 11 bases line up with TRBD2. V shed 5 bases, J shed 10 bases, and the junction held 10 bases outside the gene matches. CDR3 length equals 15 residues. The V gene's germline CDR1 is MNHEY and CDR2 SMNVEV (reference sequence). CDR3: CASSQQPRLAGEQFF. CDR3 sequence (DNA): TGTGCCAGCAGTCAACAACCCAGACTAGCGGGAGAGCAGTTCTTC.

This clone turned up a few times. Within the sample, other DNA sequences also encode this same CDR3. The chain joins TRBV9 to TRBJ1-2; D is uncertain. CDR1 is SGDLS and CDR2 is YYNGEE in the germline V gene. V shed 1 base and J shed 2 bases, with 6 bases lying between them. The CDR3 consists of 13 residues. CDR3: CASSVQENYGYTF. CDR3 nucleotides: TGTGCCAGCAGCGTACAGGAAAACTATGGCTACACCTTC.

This chain uses TRBV2 with TRBJ1-5, with unresolved D. V lost 3 bases, J lost 4 bases, and 4 bases lay in between. Germline V CDR1 and CDR2: SNHLY, FYNNEI. The CDR3 totals 12 residues. The CDR3 sequence: CASSERNQPQHF. The CDR3 DNA follows: TGTGCCAGCAGTGAGCGAAATCAGCCCCAGCATTTT.

DNA for the CDR3: TGTGCCAGCATTGGACTAGCGGGAGTTACAGATACGCAGTATTTT. It specifies CASIGLAGVTDTQYF. This chain joins TRBV25-1 and TRBJ2-3; TRBD2 aligns across 13 bases. Looked up from germline, CDR1 is MGHDK and CDR2 is SYGVNS. J gave up 3 bases and V 7 bases, and 4 bases lay outside the gene matches. CDR3 length equals 15 residues.

There are a few counts of this clone. The chain has TRBV11-2 and TRBJ1-2, with D uncertain. The CDR3 consists of 15 residues. The germline V gene has CDR1 SGHAT and CDR2 FQNNGV. Trimming removed 5 bases at V and 0 bases at J, with 13 bases between. Here the CDR3 DNA reads TGTGCCAGCAGCCACCACAGAACGTCTAACTATGGCTACACCTTC. Translation gives CASSHHRTSNYGYTF.

This clone was seen more than once but under ten times. This chain links TRBV14 with TRBJ1-3; TRBD1 agrees at 7 bases. Per germline, CDR1 SGHDN and CDR2 FVKESK. CDR3 length: 14 residues. Trimming cost V 6 bases and J 6 bases; bases outside gene matches: 8. This CDR3 is CASRHRGWENTIYF. CDR3 coding DNA: TGTGCCAGCAGGCACAGGGGATGGGAAAACACCATATATTTT.

V and J are TRBV28 and TRBJ1-4; tentative D call: TRBD1 (6 bases). This CDR3 comprises 14 residues. CDR1 is MDHEN and CDR2 is SYDVKM in the germline V gene. V lost 7 bases and J 8 bases, leaving 17 bases between the germline ends. CDR3: CASKLKQGSEKLFF. CDR3 nucleotide sequence: TGTGCCAGCAAATTAAAACAGGGATCCGAAAAACTGTTTTTT.

This clone was seen only a few times. This chain links TRBV18 with TRBJ1-2; TRBD1 matches 10 bases. Germline assignment: CDR1 KGHSH and CDR2 LQKENI. This CDR3 is 14 amino acids long. Germline trimming cut 6 bases from V and 7 bases from J; bases unmatched to any gene: 8. CDR3 in amino acids: CASSPRQGAGGYTF. The CDR3 bases are TGTGCCAGCTCCCCTAGACAGGGGGCGGGTGGCTACACCTTC.

Turning to this clone: Other DNA sequences in the same sample also yield this CDR3. V usage is TRBV30 and J usage is TRBJ1-1; the D is unclear. Trimming cost V 0 bases and J 0 bases, with 5 bases left between them. Germline V gene sequence: CDR1 GTSNPN, CDR2 SVGIG (reference sequence). The CDR3 loop spans 13 amino acids. The CDR3 sequence is CAWSVRVNTEAFF. CDR3 bases: TGTGCCTGGAGTGTGAGGGTGAACACTGAAGCTTTCTTT. Full variable domain (rest looked up from reference TRBV30 and TRBJ1-1): SQTIHQWPATLVQPVGSPLSLECTVEGTSNPNLYWYRQAAGRGLQLLFYSVGIGQISSEVPQNLSASRPQDRQFILSSKKLLLSDSGFYLCAWSVRVNTEAFFGQGTRLTVV.

The chain has TRBV18 and TRBJ2-5, with 10 bases fitting TRBD2. The CDR3 is 16 residues long. Germline V gene sequence: CDR1 KGHSH, CDR2 LQKENI. Trimming took 3 bases from V and 2 from J; bases not matched to a gene: 6. The CDR3: CASSPRTSGFQETQYF. CDR3 sequence (DNA): TGTGCCAGCTCACCCCGGACTAGCGGTTTTCAAGAGACCCAGTACTTC.